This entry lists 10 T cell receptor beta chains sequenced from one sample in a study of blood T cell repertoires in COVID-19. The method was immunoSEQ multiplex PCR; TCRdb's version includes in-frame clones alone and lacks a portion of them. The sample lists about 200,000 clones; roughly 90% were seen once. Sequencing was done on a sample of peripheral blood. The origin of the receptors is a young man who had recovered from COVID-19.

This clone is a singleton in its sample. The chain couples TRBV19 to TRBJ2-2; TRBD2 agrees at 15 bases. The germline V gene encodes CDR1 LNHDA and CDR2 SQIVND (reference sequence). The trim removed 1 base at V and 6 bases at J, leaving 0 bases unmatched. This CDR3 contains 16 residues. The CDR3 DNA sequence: TGTGCCAGTAGTATAGGGACTAGCGGGGGGGCCGGGGAGCTGTTTTTT. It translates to CASSIGTSGGAGELFF.

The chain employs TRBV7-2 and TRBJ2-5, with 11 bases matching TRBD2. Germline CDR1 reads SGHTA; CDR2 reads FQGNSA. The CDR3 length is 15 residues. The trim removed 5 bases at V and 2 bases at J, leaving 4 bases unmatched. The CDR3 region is CASSLLAGGQETQYF. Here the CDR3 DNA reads TGTGCCAGCAGCCTTCTAGCGGGGGGACAAGAGACCCAGTACTTC.

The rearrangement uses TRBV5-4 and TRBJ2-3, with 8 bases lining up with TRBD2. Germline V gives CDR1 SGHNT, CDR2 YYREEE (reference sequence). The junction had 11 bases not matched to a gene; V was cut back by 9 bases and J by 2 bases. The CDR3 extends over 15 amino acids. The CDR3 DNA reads TGTGCCACTTCAGGCGGGGGGCGGGTCACAGATACGCAGTATTTT. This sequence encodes CATSGGGRVTDTQYF. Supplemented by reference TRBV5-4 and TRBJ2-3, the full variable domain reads ETGVTQSPTHLIKTRGQQVTLRCSSQSGHNTVSWYQQALGQGPQFIFQYYREEENGRGNFPPRFSGLQFPNYSSELNVNALELDDSALYLCATSGGGRVTDTQYFGPGTRLTVL.

CDR3 DNA: TGCGCCAGCAGCCAACCGGACAGGCTGAACGAGCAGTACTTC. Translation gives CASSQPDRLNEQYF. The genes are TRBV4-1 and TRBJ2-7, with 7 nucleotides matching TRBD1. CDR1 and CDR2 from the germline V gene are MGHRA and YSYEKL. V lost 2 bases to trimming and J lost 5 bases; unmatched junction nucleotides: 6. The length of the CDR3 is 14 residues.

The CDR3 coding sequence is TGTGCCAGCAGTTACGGGTCTAGCTGGGATACGCAGTATTTT. Translated, it gives CASSYGSSWDTQYF. This sequence joins TRBV6-2 or TRBV6-3 and TRBJ2-3, with D possibly matching TRBD2 (5 bases). Between the trimmed V and J ends, which lost 2 bases and 6 bases, there was a span of 12 bases. The CDR3 sequence is 14 residues long. The germline V gene has CDR1 MNHEY and CDR2 SVGEGT.

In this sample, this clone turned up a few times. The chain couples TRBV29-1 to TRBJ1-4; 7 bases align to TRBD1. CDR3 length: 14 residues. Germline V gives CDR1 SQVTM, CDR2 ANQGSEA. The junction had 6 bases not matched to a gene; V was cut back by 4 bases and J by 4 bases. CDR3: CSVGGTDLNEKLFF. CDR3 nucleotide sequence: TGCAGCGTTGGGGGGACAGACCTTAATGAAAAACTGTTTTTT.

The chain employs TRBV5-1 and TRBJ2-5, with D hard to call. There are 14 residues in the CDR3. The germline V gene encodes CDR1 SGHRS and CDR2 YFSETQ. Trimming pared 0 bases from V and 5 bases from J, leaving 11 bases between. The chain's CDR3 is CASSLERRTETQYF. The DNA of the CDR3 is TGCGCCAGCAGCTTGGAGAGGCGTACGGAGACCCAGTACTTC.

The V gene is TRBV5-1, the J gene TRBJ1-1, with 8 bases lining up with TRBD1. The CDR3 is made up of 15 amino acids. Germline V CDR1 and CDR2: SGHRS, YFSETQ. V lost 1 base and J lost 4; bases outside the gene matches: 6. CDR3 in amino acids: CASSLIETGGTEAFF. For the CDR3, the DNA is TGCGCCAGCAGCTTGATCGAAACAGGGGGCACTGAAGCTTTCTTT.

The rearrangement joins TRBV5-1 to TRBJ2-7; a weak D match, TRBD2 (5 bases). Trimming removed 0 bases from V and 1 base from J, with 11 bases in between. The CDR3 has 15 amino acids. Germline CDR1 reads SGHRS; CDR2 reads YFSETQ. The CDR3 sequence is CASSLGILGSYEQYF. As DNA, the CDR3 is TGCGCCAGCAGCTTGGGTATACTAGGGTCCTACGAGCAGTACTTC.

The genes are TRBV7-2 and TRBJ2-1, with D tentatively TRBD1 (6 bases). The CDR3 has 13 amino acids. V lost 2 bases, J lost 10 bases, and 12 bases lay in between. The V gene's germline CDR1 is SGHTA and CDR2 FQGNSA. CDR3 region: CASSLTGQREQFF. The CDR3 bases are TGTGCCAGCAGCTTAACAGGACAGAGAGAGCAGTTCTTC.